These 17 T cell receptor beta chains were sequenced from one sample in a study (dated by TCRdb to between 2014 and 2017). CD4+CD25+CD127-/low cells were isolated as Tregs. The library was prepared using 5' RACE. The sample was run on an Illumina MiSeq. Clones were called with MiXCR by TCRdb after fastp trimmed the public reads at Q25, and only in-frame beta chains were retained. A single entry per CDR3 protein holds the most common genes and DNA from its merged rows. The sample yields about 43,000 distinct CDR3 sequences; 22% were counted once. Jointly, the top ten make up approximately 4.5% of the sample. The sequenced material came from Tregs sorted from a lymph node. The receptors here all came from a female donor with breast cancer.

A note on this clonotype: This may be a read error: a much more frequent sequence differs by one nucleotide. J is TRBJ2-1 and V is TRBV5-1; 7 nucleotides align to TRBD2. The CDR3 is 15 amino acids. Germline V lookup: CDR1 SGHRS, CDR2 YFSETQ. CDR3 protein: CASSLGSSGYSEQFF. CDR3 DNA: TGCGCCAGCAGCTTGGGCTCTAGCGGATACAGTGAGCAGTTCTTC.

CDR3 bases: TGCGCCAGCAGCTTGGAAGTGGGGAAGAACACCGGGGAGCTGTTTTTT. Protein product: CASSLEVGKNTGELFF. This chain connects TRBV5-1 to TRBJ2-2; D unresolved. Germline CDR1 is SGHRS and CDR2 is YFSETQ. V gave up 0 bases and J gave up 1 base, with 10 bases separating them. The CDR3 has 16 amino acids.

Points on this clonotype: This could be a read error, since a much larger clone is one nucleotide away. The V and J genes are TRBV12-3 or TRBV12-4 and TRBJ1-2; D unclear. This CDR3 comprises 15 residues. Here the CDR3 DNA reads TGTGCCAGCTGGGGTGCGGGAAAGAATAGCTATGGCCACACCTTC. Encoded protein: CASWGAGKNSYGHTF.

CDR3 loop: CAISEVLGASGSGNEQFF. The CDR3 DNA sequence: TGTGCCATCAGTGAGGTTCTTGGGGCTAGCGGGAGTGGGAATGAGCAGTTCTTC. The chain joins TRBV10-3 to TRBJ2-1; 10 positions match TRBD2. The length of the CDR3 is 18 residues. Germline CDR1 reads ENHRY; CDR2 reads SYGVKD. The V segment lost 2 bases and the J segment 7 bases; nucleotides outside the gene matches: 14.

The CDR3, as DNA: TGTGCCAGTAGTATAGCTTTAGGACAGGGGGCGAACGAGCAGTACTTC. It yields the protein CASSIALGQGANEQYF. The chain links TRBV19 to TRBJ2-7; TRBD1 aligns across 11 bases. The CDR3 covers 16 residues. Germline V gives CDR1 LNHDA, CDR2 SQIVND (reference sequence). The ends lost 1 base at V and 5 bases at J; junction bases unmatched: 7.

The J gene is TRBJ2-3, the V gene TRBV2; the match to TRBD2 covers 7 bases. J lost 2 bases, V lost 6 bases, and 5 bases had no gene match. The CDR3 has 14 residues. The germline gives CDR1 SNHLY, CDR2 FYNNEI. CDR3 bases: TGTGCCAGCAGGAGCGGGATCTACACAGATACGCAGTATTTT. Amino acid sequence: CASRSGIYTDTQYF.

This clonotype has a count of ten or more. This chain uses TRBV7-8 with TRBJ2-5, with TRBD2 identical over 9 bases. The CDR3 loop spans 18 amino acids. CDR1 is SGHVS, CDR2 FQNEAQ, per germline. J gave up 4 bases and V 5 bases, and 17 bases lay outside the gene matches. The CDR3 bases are TGTGCCAGCAGCGTAAGACTAGCGGTGAGCCGATACCCAGAGACCCAGTACTTC. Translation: CASSVRLAVSRYPETQYF.

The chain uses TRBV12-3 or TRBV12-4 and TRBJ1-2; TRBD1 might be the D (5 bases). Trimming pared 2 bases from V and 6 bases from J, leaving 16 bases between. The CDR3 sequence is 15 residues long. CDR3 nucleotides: TGTGCCAGCAGTTTAAGGAATGGGGGAAGAGATGGCTACACCTTC. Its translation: CASSLRNGGRDGYTF.

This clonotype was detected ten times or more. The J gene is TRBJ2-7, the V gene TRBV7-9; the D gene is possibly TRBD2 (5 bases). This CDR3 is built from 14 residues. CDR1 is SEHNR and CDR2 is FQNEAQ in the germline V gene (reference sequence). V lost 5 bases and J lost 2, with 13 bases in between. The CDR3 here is CASSPPGGPYEQYF. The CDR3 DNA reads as TGTGCCAGCAGCCCCCCCGGAGGCCCCTACGAGCAGTACTTC.

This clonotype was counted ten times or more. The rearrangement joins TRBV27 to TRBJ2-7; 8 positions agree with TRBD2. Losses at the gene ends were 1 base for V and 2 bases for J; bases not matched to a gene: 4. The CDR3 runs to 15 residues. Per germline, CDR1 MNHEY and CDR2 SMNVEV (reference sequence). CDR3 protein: CASSLWSGRAYEQYF. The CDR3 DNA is TGTGCCAGCAGTTTATGGTCCGGGAGGGCCTACGAGCAGTACTTC.

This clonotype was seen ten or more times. Here the CDR3 reads CASSSGGPTDTQYF. The CDR3 DNA sequence: TGTGCCAGCAGTTCGGGGGGTCCCACAGATACGCAGTATTTT. V usage is TRBV28 and J usage is TRBJ2-3, with TRBD2 identical over 7 bases. CDR1 MDHEN and CDR2 SYDVKM come from the germline V gene. V shed 4 bases, J shed 2 bases, and the junction held 3 bases outside the gene matches. This CDR3 region has 14 residues.

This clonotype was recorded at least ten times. DNA of the CDR3: TGCGCCAGCAGCCGTTCGGGACAGAGTAACTATGGCTACACCTTC. This translates into CASSRSGQSNYGYTF. This chain links TRBV4-1 with TRBJ1-2; TRBD1 agrees at 7 bases. J gave up 1 base and V 4 bases, and 6 bases lay outside the gene matches. CDR1 and CDR2 from the germline V gene are MGHRA and YSYEKL. There are 15 residues in the CDR3.

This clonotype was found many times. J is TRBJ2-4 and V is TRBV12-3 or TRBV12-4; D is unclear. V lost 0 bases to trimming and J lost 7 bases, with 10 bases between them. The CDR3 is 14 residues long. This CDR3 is CASSLAVVSNIQYF. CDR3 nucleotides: TGTGCCAGCAGTTTAGCTGTTGTTTCTAACATTCAGTACTTC.

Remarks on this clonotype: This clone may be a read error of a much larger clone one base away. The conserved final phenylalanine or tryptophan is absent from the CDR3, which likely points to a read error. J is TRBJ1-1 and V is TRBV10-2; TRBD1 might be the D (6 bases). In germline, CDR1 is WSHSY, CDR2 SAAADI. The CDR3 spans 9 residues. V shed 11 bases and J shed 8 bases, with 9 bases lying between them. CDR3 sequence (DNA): TGCGCCGGGGGCCCCGAAGCTTTCTCT. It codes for CAGGPEAFS.

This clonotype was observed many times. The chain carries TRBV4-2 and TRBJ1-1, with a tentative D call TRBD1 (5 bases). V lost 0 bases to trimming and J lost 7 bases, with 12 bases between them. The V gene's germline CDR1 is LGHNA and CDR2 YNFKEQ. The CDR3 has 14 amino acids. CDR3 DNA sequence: TGTGCCAGCAGCCAAGATGGTCGGGGGGGTGAAGCTTTCTTT. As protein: CASSQDGRGGEAFF.

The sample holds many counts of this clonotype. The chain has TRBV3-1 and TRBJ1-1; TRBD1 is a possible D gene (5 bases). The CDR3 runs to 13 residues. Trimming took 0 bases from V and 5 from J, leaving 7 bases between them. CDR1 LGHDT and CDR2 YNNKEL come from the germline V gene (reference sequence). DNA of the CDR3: TGTGCCAGCAGCCAAGACGGGGGTACTGAAGCTTTCTTT. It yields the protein CASSQDGGTEAFF.

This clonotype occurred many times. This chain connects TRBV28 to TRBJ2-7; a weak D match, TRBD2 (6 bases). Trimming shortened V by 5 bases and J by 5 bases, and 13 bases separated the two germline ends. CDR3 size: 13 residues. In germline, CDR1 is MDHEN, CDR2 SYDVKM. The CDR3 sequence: CASSPGTSNEQYF. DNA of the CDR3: TGTGCCAGCAGTCCCGGGACTTCGAACGAGCAGTACTTC. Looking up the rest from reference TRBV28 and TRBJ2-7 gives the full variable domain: DVKVTQSSRYLVKRTGEKVFLECVQDMDHENMFWYRQDPGLGLRLIYFSYDVKMKEKGDIPEGYSVSREKKERFSLILESASTNQTSMYLCASSPGTSNEQYFGPGTRLTVT.